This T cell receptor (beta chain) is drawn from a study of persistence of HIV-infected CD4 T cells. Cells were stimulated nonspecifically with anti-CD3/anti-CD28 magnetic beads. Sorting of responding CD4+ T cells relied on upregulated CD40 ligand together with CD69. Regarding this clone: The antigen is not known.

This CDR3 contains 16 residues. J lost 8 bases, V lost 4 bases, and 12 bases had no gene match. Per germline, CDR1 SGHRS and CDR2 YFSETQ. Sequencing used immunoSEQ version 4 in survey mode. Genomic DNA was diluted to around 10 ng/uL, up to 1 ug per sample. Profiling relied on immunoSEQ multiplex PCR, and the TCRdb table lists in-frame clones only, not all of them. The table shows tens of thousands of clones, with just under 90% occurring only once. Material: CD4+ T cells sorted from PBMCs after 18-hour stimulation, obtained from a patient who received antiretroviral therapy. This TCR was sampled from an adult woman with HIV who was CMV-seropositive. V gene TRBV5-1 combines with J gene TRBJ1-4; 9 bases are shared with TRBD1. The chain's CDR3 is CASSDGGQGFGEKLFF. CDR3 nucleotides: TGCGCCAGCAGCGACGGCGGACAGGGGTTCGGGGAAAAACTGTTTTTT.